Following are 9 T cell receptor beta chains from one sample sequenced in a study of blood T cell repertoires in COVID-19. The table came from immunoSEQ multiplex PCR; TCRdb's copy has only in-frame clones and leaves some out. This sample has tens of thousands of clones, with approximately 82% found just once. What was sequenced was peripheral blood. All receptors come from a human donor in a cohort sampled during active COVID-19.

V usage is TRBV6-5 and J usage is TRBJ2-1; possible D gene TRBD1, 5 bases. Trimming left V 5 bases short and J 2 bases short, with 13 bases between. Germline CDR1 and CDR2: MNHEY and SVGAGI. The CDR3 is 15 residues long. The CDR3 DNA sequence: TGTGCCAGCAGTACCCCCGCAGGGCCCTACAATGAGCAGTTCTTC. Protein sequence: CASSTPAGPYNEQFF.

The CDR3 DNA reads as TGTGCCAGCTCATTGGGACTCAAAGAGACCCAGTACTTC. Protein sequence: CASSLGLKETQYF. V is TRBV18 and J is TRBJ2-5, with D tentatively TRBD2 (6 bases). This CDR3 spans 13 amino acids. CDR1 and CDR2 (germline): KGHSH, LQKENI. The V end was cut by 5 bases, the J end by 3 bases, with 10 bases between.

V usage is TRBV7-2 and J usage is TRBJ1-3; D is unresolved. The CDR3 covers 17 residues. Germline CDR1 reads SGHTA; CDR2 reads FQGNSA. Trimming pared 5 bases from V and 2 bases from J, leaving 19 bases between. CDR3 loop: CASSPPGFPGAGNTIYF. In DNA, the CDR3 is TGTGCCAGCAGCCCACCCGGGTTCCCCGGCGCTGGAAACACCATATATTTT.

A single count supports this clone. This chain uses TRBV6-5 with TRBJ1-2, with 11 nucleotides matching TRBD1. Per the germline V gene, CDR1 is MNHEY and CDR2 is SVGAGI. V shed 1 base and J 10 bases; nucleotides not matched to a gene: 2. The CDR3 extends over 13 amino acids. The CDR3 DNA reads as TGTGCCAGCAGTTACTGGACAGGGGGCGACTACACCTTC. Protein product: CASSYWTGGDYTF.

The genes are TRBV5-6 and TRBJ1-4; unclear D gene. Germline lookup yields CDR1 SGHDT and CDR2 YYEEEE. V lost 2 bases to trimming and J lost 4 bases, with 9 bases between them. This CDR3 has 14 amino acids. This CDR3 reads CASSFRQLNEKLFF. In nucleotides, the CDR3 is TGTGCCAGCAGCTTCAGGCAGCTTAATGAAAAACTGTTTTTT.

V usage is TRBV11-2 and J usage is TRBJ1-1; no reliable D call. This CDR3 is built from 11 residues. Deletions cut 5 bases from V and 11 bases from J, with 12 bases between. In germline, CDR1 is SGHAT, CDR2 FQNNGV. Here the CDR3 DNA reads TGTGCCAGCAGCCCAGAGACGGAGGCTTTCTTT. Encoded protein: CASSPETEAFF.

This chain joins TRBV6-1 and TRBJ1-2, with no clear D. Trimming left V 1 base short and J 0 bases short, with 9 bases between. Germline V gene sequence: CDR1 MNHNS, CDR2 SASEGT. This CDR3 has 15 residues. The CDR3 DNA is TGTGCCAGCAGTGAAGTTACGGGTTCTAACTATGGCTACACCTTC. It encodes CASSEVTGSNYGYTF.

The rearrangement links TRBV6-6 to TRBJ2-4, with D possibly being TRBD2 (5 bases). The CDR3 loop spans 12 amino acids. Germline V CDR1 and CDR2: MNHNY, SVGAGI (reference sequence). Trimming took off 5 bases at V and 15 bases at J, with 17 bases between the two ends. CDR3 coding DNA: TGTGCCAGCAGTACCACCCGGGGAGAAGGGTACTTC. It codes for CASSTTRGEGYF.

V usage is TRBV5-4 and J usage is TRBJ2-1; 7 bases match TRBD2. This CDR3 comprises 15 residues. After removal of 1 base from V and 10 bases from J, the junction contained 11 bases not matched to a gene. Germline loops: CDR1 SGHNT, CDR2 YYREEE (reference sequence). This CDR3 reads CASSLSGRPSGEQFF. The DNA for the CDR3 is TGTGCCAGCAGCTTGTCCGGGAGGCCGAGTGGGGAGCAGTTCTTC.